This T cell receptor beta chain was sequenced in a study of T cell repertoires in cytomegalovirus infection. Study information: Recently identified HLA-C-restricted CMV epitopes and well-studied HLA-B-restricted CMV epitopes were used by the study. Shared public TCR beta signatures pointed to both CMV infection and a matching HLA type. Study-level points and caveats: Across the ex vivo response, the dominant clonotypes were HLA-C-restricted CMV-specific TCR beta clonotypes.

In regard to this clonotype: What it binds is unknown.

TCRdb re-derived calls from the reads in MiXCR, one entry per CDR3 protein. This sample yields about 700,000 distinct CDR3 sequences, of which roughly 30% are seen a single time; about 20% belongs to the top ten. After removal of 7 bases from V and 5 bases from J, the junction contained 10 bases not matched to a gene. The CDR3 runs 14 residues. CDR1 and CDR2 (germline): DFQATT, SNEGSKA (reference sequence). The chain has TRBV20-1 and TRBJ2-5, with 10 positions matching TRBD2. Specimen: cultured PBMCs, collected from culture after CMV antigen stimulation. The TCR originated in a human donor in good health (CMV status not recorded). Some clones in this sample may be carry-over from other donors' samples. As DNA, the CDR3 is TGCAGTGGCACCGAGCGGGGGGGGGGGGAGACCCAGTACTTC. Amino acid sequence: CSGTERGGGETQYF.